This T cell receptor beta chain emerged from a study of patients and donors after allogeneic stem cell transplantation. Germline V gives CDR1 MNHNY, CDR2 SVGAGI (reference sequence). This CDR3 comprises 14 residues. Trimming at V came to 8 bases and at J to 3 bases, leaving 8 bases not matched to a gene. TCRdb reanalysed the RT-PCR reads using MiXCR and keeps one entry per CDR3 protein. Among about 110,000 distinct CDR3 sequences listed, 35% were seen once. This rearrangement joins TRBV6-6 to TRBJ2-7; 9 bases map to TRBD2. The clonotype was recovered from a human donor who was either an allogeneic HSCT recipient or a stem cell or donor lymphocyte infusion donor (not recorded which). It is not recorded whose cells these are; they may come from a transplant donor. The sequenced sample consisted of blood, either unsorted or a sorted T cell fraction (not recorded which). CDR3 sequence: CASSFGTSYYEQYF. The CDR3 bases are TGTGCCAGCTCCTTCGGGACTAGCTACTACGAGCAGTACTTC.